This TCR beta chain came from a study of shared clonotypes between healthy human individuals. Germline-derived CDR1 and CDR2 are SNHLY and FYNNEI. This CDR3 is built from 15 residues. V was clipped by 2 bases and J by 3 bases, with 13 bases between them. Data came from immunoSEQ multiplex PCR; TCRdb stores just in-frame clones and leaves some out. The table has millions of clones, roughly 92% seen once. General study points: Few donors restricted represented genetic and exposure-history diversity. In a few donors, about 5% of naive CD4 clonotypes appeared in common.

This clone was observed a handful of times. Its antigen is undetermined. The sample consisted of naive CD4+ T cells sorted from blood. Noted subset: CD45RA+ positively selected. The chain recombines TRBV2 with TRBJ1-2; no reliable D call. The TCR sequence derives from a man between 18 and 29 years old in good health. The CDR3 loop reads CASSERGFRDYGYTF. As DNA, the CDR3 is TGTGCCAGCAGTGAAAGAGGGTTTAGGGACTATGGCTACACCTTC.